The T cell receptor (beta chain) described here comes from a study of cytomegalovirus exposure and HLA in healthy donors. The CDR3 loop spans 13 amino acids. The ends were cut back, 6 bases at V and 6 bases at J, with 13 bases in the middle. From germline, CDR1 is LNHDA and CDR2 SQIVND (reference sequence). A multiplex PCR was run with 60 Vbeta primers and 13 Jbeta primers. Some clones are missing from TCRdb's copy, which holds only in-frame ones; the method was immunoSEQ multiplex PCR. In the table there are 60,000 to 100,000 clones, about 78% of which are singletons. The receptor comes from a man between 35 and 55 years old in good health and CMV-seronegative. Sequenced sample: PBMCs. The chain uses TRBV19 and TRBJ2-3; D remains ambiguous. Written as DNA, the CDR3 is TGTGCCAGTAGGAGATCCGGGTCGGATACGCAGTATTTT. Its protein product is CASRRSGSDTQYF.